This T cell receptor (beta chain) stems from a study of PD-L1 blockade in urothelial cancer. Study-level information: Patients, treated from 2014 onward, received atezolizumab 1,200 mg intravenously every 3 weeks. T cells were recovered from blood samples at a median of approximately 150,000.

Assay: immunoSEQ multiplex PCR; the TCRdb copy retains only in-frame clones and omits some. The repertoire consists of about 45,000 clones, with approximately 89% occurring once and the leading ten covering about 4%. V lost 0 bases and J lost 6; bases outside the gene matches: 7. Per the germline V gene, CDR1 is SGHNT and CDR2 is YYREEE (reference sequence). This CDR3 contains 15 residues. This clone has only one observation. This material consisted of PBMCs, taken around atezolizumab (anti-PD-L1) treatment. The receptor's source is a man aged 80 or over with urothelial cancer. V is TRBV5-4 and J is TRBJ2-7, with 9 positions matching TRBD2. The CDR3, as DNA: TGTGCCAGCAGCTTGGCCCCGGGACTAGCTCGCGAGCAGTACTTC. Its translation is CASSLAPGLAREQYF.